This TCR beta chain stems from a study of somatic mutations in cytotoxic T cells in rheumatoid arthritis. Turning to the study itself: Purity of nearly 100% was reached when some V beta antibody-stained T-cell populations were flow-sorted, including V beta1+ cells sequenced for TCRB.

In germline, CDR1 is MRHNA, CDR2 SNTAGT. The CDR3 has 13 amino acids. V lost 5 bases and J lost 2, with 9 bases in between. Concerning this clone itself: Its antigen remains unknown.

General study points: The study found CD8+ clonality increased with age in rheumatoid arthritis patients, not healthy controls. In about an eighth of the roughly 60 patients, the largest CD8+ clone exceeded 20% of CD8+ cells.

Assay: immunoSEQ multiplex PCR; the TCRdb copy retains only in-frame clones and omits some. Of approximately 12,000 clones listed, 60% to 80% are singletons. V usage is TRBV6-4 and J usage is TRBJ1-1; D gene uncertain. The clonotype originates from a man aged 50-59 years in good health. The material sequenced was CD8+ T cells sorted from blood. The CDR3 region has the DNA TGTGCCAGCAGTCTAAATCTTAACACTGAAGCTTTCTTT. Translated: CASSLNLNTEAFF.